Presented here are 6 T cell receptor beta chains from one specimen sequenced in a study of blood T cells in healthy people across ages. With a J-beta primer mix and a sample-barcoded 5' primer, a second PCR ran about 6 to 11 cycles. MiXCR, applied by TCRdb to the 5' RACE reads, yields one record per CDR3 protein. The table records around 1,700,000 distinct CDR3 sequences, 28% of them present only once. What was sequenced was blood. The receptors here all came from a woman in her thirties in good health.

The V gene is TRBV7-3, the J gene TRBJ1-2; no reliable D call. Trimming removed 3 bases at V and 8 bases at J, with 13 bases between. The length of the CDR3 is 13 residues. The V gene's germline CDR1 is SGHTA and CDR2 FQGTGA. Here the CDR3 reads CASSFFGSQGYTF. CDR3 DNA: TGTGCCAGCAGCTTCTTCGGGAGTCAGGGCTACACCTTC.

This chain links TRBV5-1 with TRBJ2-3; no definite D call. From germline, CDR1 is SGHRS and CDR2 YFSETQ. This CDR3 comprises 14 residues. Trimming took 0 bases from V and 2 from J, leaving 7 bases between them. DNA of the CDR3: TGCGCCAGCAGCTTGGACGGAATCACAGATACGCAGTATTTT. It is translated as CASSLDGITDTQYF.

V and J are TRBV3-1 and TRBJ2-3; 7 bases line up with TRBD2. V gave up 0 bases and J gave up 1 base; unmatched junction bases: 10. CDR1 is LGHDT and CDR2 is YNNKEL in the germline V gene (reference sequence). This CDR3 spans 18 amino acids. CDR3 sequence: CASSQDRPGGPRTDTQYF. The DNA for the CDR3 is TGTGCCAGCAGCCAAGATCGACCGGGGGGACCCCGCACAGATACGCAGTATTTT.

This clonotype was seen a handful of times. The J gene is TRBJ2-5, the V gene TRBV7-9, with 7 bases aligning to TRBD1. Germline lookup yields CDR1 SEHNR and CDR2 FQNEAQ (reference sequence). The CDR3 has 16 amino acids. The junction had 14 bases not matched to a gene; V was cut back by 5 bases and J by 5 bases. This CDR3 reads CASSTRTGRVGETQYF. The CDR3 DNA sequence: TGTGCCAGCAGCACGCGGACAGGCCGCGTAGGGGAGACCCAGTACTTC.

A single count supports this clonotype. The junction does not match germline at one end; this may be a read error. The chain combines TRBV20-1 with TRBJ2-5; no firm D call. The CDR3 has 13 residues. CDR1 and CDR2 (germline): DFQATT, SNEGSKA (reference sequence). Written as DNA, the CDR3 is TGCAGTGTTAGAGCCAAGGGCCTAGGGACCCAGTACTTC. This translates into CSVRAKGLGTQYF.

A few counts support this clonotype. The chain has TRBV18 and TRBJ1-1; 7 nucleotides match TRBD1. Trimming removed 6 bases from V and 0 bases from J; junction bases left unmatched: 10. The CDR3 sequence is 16 residues long. The germline gives CDR1 KGHSH, CDR2 LQKENI. The CDR3 bases are TGTGCCAGCTCCCCCGGGACAGAGATCATGAACACTGAAGCTTTCTTT. It translates to CASSPGTEIMNTEAFF.